This passage covers 22 T cell receptor beta chains from one sample sequenced in a study of cytomegalovirus exposure and HLA in healthy donors. The PCR made use of 60 Vbeta and 13 Jbeta primers. Profiled with immunoSEQ multiplex PCR; TCRdb holds only in-frame clones, not every one. This sample carries a few hundred thousand clones, 83% of them seen once, and the ten largest clones take approximately 1.5%. Source material: PBMCs. Source of these receptors: a girl under 18 in good health and CMV-seronegative.

The V and J genes are TRBV18 and TRBJ2-1; 13 positions agree with TRBD2. V shed 1 base, J shed 14 bases, and the junction held 8 bases outside the gene matches. CDR1 is KGHSH, CDR2 LQKENI, per germline. CDR3 length: 15 amino acids. Written as DNA, the CDR3 is TGTGCCAGCTCACCACAAGGACTAGCGGGAGATAGTGAGTTCTTC. Translated, it gives CASSPQGLAGDSEFF.

This chain links TRBV18 with TRBJ1-5; 7 nucleotides align to TRBD1. The J segment lost 6 bases and the V segment lost 3 bases, leaving 11 bases of the junction unmatched. CDR1 and CDR2 from the germline V gene are KGHSH and LQKENI. This CDR3 is 16 amino acids long. The CDR3 loop is CASSPERQGIGQPQHF. The CDR3 region has the DNA TGTGCCAGCTCACCCGAACGACAGGGAATCGGTCAGCCCCAGCATTTT.

The chain carries TRBV5-4 and TRBJ2-1, with 12 bases fitting TRBD2. The CDR3 consists of 15 residues. The V gene end was trimmed by 1 base and the J gene end by 7 bases; junction bases not matched to a gene: 3. The germline V gene encodes CDR1 SGHNT and CDR2 YYREEE (reference sequence). CDR3: CASSLRLAGENEQFF. CDR3 DNA: TGTGCCAGCAGCTTGAGACTAGCGGGGGAAAATGAGCAGTTCTTC.

This clone has just one count. The V gene is TRBV4-1, the J gene TRBJ2-7; the match to TRBD1 covers 8 bases. The CDR3 extends over 15 amino acids. The trim removed 4 bases at V and 2 bases at J, leaving 7 bases unmatched. Germline V gives CDR1 MGHRA, CDR2 YSYEKL. CDR3: CASSPGGQGPYEQYF. CDR3 DNA: TGCGCCAGCAGCCCAGGCGGACAGGGCCCCTACGAGCAGTACTTC.

This clone occurred once. The V gene is TRBV7-2, the J gene TRBJ2-7, with D possibly matching TRBD1 (6 bases). This CDR3 has 14 residues. Trimming took off 5 bases at V and 3 bases at J, with 14 bases between the two ends. The germline V gene has CDR1 SGHTA and CDR2 FQGNSA. The CDR3 sequence is CASSATGSLYEQYF. CDR3 DNA sequence: TGTGCCAGCAGCGCGACAGGATCGCTCTACGAGCAGTACTTC.

The chain recombines TRBV9 with TRBJ2-5; 10 bases are shared with TRBD1. The J call may be faulty, since TRBJ2-7 better matches the DNA end. Germline V gene sequence: CDR1 SGDLS, CDR2 YYNGEE. This CDR3 has 14 residues. The CDR3 DNA follows: TGTGCCAGCAGCGGCGGGACAGGGGTCTACGAGCAGTACTTC. Its translation is CASSGGTGVYEQYF.

The genes are TRBV5-6 and TRBJ2-7, with D perhaps TRBD2 (6 bases). Germline V gives CDR1 SGHDT, CDR2 YYEEEE. The CDR3 contains 14 residues. V was trimmed by 6 bases and J by 7 bases, leaving 20 bases between them. In DNA form, the CDR3 reads TGTGCCAGCACACCGGAGGGGTGGCCCAAGGAGCAGTACTTC. It yields the protein CASTPEGWPKEQYF.

The J gene is TRBJ1-5, the V gene TRBV30; D is perhaps TRBD1 (5 bases). There are 15 residues in the CDR3. The germline gives CDR1 GTSNPN, CDR2 SVGIG (reference sequence). V lost 2 bases to trimming and J lost 0 bases, with 11 bases between them. The CDR3 DNA is TGTGCCTGGAGTCCCTCCAGGGATAGCAATCAGCCCCAGCATTTT. It codes for CAWSPSRDSNQPQHF.

This clone was counted once. The rearrangement joins TRBV18 to TRBJ2-7, with D possibly being TRBD1 (5 bases). CDR3 length: 14 amino acids. Looked up from germline, CDR1 is KGHSH and CDR2 is LQKENI. Deletions cut 3 bases from V and 1 base from J, with 10 bases between. Here the CDR3 reads CASSPQGVSYEQYF. DNA for the CDR3: TGTGCCAGCTCACCTCAAGGGGTGTCCTACGAGCAGTACTTC.

This chain links TRBV2 with TRBJ1-2, with D perhaps TRBD1 (6 bases). Germline CDR1 SNHLY, CDR2 FYNNEI. The CDR3 spans 12 residues. This CDR3 is CATHRAGYGYTF. CDR3 in DNA: TGTGCGACTCACAGGGCCGGCTATGGCTACACCTTC.

The gene calls are TRBV28 and TRBJ2-7, with a possible D match to TRBD2 (6 bases). The CDR3 spans 16 residues. CDR1 is MDHEN and CDR2 is SYDVKM in the germline V gene. V was shortened by 5 bases and J by 0 bases, with 17 bases between the two germline ends. The CDR3 DNA follows: TGTGCCAGCAGTCCCTTATTAAGCGGGTTCTCCTACGAGCAGTACTTC. Translating it yields CASSPLLSGFSYEQYF.

The V gene is TRBV9, the J gene TRBJ2-1; 11 bases agree with TRBD1. J lost 8 bases, V lost 2 bases, and 9 bases had no gene match. Looked up from germline, CDR1 is SGDLS and CDR2 is YYNGEE. The CDR3 loop spans 16 amino acids. The CDR3 protein is CASSVGRTGGIDEQFF. The CDR3 DNA sequence: TGTGCCAGCAGCGTTGGTCGGACAGGGGGCATCGATGAGCAGTTCTTC.

The chain joins TRBV30 to TRBJ2-7; tentatively, D is TRBD1 (5 bases). The CDR3 extends over 15 amino acids. V shed 0 bases and J shed 5 bases, with 17 bases lying between them. Germline V gives CDR1 GTSNPN, CDR2 SVGIG (reference sequence). The CDR3 loop is CAWSVRGLFLHEQYF. Here the CDR3 DNA reads TGTGCCTGGAGTGTAAGGGGTTTGTTTCTGCACGAGCAGTACTTC.

The chain couples TRBV7-9 to TRBJ2-1; D call uncertain. Germline CDR1 SEHNR, CDR2 FQNEAQ (reference sequence). V was clipped by 1 base and J by 0 bases, with 10 bases between them. This CDR3 region has 16 residues. The CDR3 reads CASSLGVGASYNEQFF. CDR3 in DNA: TGTGCCAGCAGCTTAGGTGTCGGAGCCTCCTACAATGAGCAGTTCTTC.

This rearrangement joins TRBV7-9 to TRBJ2-2; TRBD1 might be the D (6 bases). CDR1 and CDR2 (germline): SEHNR, FQNEAQ (reference sequence). There are 18 residues in the CDR3. V shed 3 bases and J shed 6 bases, with 23 bases lying between them. The CDR3 bases are TGTGCCAGCAGCTTCTATTTTCCCGGTGGGGCAGGGGCCGGGGAGCTGTTTTTT. Translation: CASSFYFPGGAGAGELFF. The whole variable domain, filled in from reference TRBV7-9 and TRBJ2-2, reads DTGVSQNPRHKITKRGQNVTFRCDPISEHNRLYWYRQTLGQGPEFLTYFQNEAQLEKSRLLSDRFSAERPKGSFSTLEIQRTEQGDSAMYLCASSFYFPGGAGAGELFFGEGSRLTVL.

The chain couples TRBV27 to TRBJ2-1, with 11 positions matching TRBD2. The trim removed 6 bases at V and 9 bases at J, leaving 4 bases unmatched. The CDR3 contains 13 residues. The germline CDR1 and CDR2 sequences are MNHEY and SMNVEV (reference sequence). The CDR3 spells CASRLAGGGEQFF. The CDR3 DNA reads TGTGCCAGCAGGCTAGCGGGAGGAGGTGAGCAGTTCTTC.

This clone was seen a handful of times. The chain links TRBV6-4 to TRBJ1-1; D remains ambiguous. The CDR3 length is 13 residues. Germline CDR1 MRHNA, CDR2 SNTAGT. The V end was cut by 5 bases, the J end by 1 base, with 8 bases between. For the CDR3, the DNA is TGTGCCAGCAGTAACAGAGAGAACACTGAAGCTTTCTTT. It is translated as CASSNRENTEAFF.

V and J are TRBV4-2 and TRBJ1-1; D ambiguous. CDR1 LGHNA and CDR2 YNFKEQ come from the germline V gene. The CDR3 runs to 14 residues. V lost 1 base and J lost 1, with 7 bases in between. This chain's CDR3 is CASSQVARNTEAFF. The DNA for the CDR3 is TGTGCCAGCAGCCAAGTTGCCAGGAACACTGAAGCTTTCTTT.

The chain carries TRBV13 and TRBJ2-1, with 8 bases fitting TRBD2. CDR1 PRHDT and CDR2 FYEKMQ come from the germline V gene (reference sequence). Germline trimming cut 5 bases from V and 8 bases from J; bases unmatched to any gene: 11. The CDR3 loop spans 15 amino acids. Here the CDR3 DNA reads TGTGCCAGCAGCCGGGAACGGGAGGGTGGGGATGAGCAGTTCTTC. Translated, it gives CASSREREGGDEQFF.

This clone was counted between two and nine times. V usage is TRBV5-1 and J usage is TRBJ1-1; no definite D call. The germline gives CDR1 SGHRS, CDR2 YFSETQ. V was cut by 3 bases and J by 0 bases, with 12 bases left in between. This CDR3 has 15 amino acids. CDR3 bases: TGCGCCAGCAGCTCGGAGGGAGTAATGAACACTGAAGCTTTCTTT. It is translated as CASSSEGVMNTEAFF.

This clone was recorded a few times. V gene TRBV4-3 combines with J gene TRBJ1-1; 8 nucleotides match TRBD1. Trimming removed 4 bases from V and 4 bases from J; junction bases left unmatched: 5. Germline assignment: CDR1 LGHNA and CDR2 YSLEER. This CDR3 is built from 14 residues. CDR3 residues: CASSRDTGGTEAFF. CDR3 nucleotide sequence: TGCGCCAGCAGCCGCGACACAGGGGGCACTGAAGCTTTCTTT.

V gene TRBV6-5 combines with J gene TRBJ1-2; the D gene is possibly TRBD1 (5 bases). With 7 bases removed from V and 6 bases from J, the gap between germline ends came to 18 bases. The CDR3 extends over 14 amino acids. Germline V lookup: CDR1 MNHEY, CDR2 SVGAGI. The CDR3 loop is CASNPGRDYDGYTF. Written as DNA, the CDR3 is TGTGCCAGCAACCCAGGGAGGGATTACGATGGCTACACCTTC.